One sample yielded the 7 T cell receptor beta chains listed below, sequenced in a study of OX40 agonist ivuxolimab in advanced cancers. Library construction relied on the immunoSEQ multiplex PCR assay. The table was pulled from immuneACCESS by TCRdb, which kept in-frame rearrangements only. Such tables lose some clones; where checked, under half of the loss comes from unresolved V genes, and the rest has no known cause. The sample table lists 80,000 or so clones, roughly 87% of them with a count of one. The ten largest clones capture approximately 2% of the sample. The sample in question was CD4+ or CD8+ T cells sorted from blood, obtained in a trial of the OX40 agonist ivuxolimab. The receptors here all came from an adult with an advanced solid tumor such as melanoma, head and neck, liver or kidney cancer.

The count of this clone is one. This chain connects TRBV7-9 to TRBJ1-4; 11 bases align to TRBD1. V lost 3 bases and J lost 11; bases outside the gene matches: 8. Looked up from germline, CDR1 is SEHNR and CDR2 is FQNEAQ (reference sequence). CDR3 length: 15 residues. CDR3 DNA sequence: TGTGCCAGCAGCTTGGCCGGGACAGGGGGGCTGAAACTGTTTTTT. Translating it yields CASSLAGTGGLKLFF.

The chain has TRBV5-5 and TRBJ2-7; no clear D gene. Germline V gives CDR1 SGHKS, CDR2 YYEKEE (reference sequence). There are 13 residues in the CDR3. V lost 0 bases, J lost 0 bases, and 4 bases lay in between. CDR3 sequence reads: CASSLGFSYEQYF. The CDR3 nucleotides read TGTGCCAGCAGCTTGGGATTCTCCTACGAGCAGTACTTC. Drawing the rest from reference TRBV5-5 and TRBJ2-7, the complete variable domain is DAGVTQSPTHLIKTRGQQVTLRCSPISGHKSVSWYQQVLGQGPQFIFQYYEKEERGRGNFPDRFSARQFPNYSSELNVNALLLGDSALYLCASSLGFSYEQYFGPGTRLTVT.

This chain uses TRBV28 with TRBJ1-2; 8 bases align to TRBD1. The V gene end was trimmed by 8 bases and the J gene end by 4 bases; junction bases not matched to a gene: 6. Germline lookup yields CDR1 MDHEN and CDR2 SYDVKM. The length of the CDR3 is 13 residues. CDR3 protein: CASRGTGAYGYTF. The CDR3 DNA reads as TGTGCCAGCCGAGGGACAGGAGCCTATGGCTACACCTTC.

The chain joins TRBV5-1 to TRBJ2-5; D unresolved. V lost 3 bases to trimming and J lost 5 bases, with 11 bases between them. Looked up from germline, CDR1 is SGHRS and CDR2 is YFSETQ. The CDR3 length is 13 residues. The CDR3 DNA follows: TGCGCCAGCAGCTCCTTTCCCGGTGAGACCCAGTACTTC. Protein: CASSSFPGETQYF.

The V gene is TRBV27, the J gene TRBJ1-2; possible D gene TRBD1, 6 bases. CDR1 MNHEY and CDR2 SMNVEV come from the germline V gene (reference sequence). This CDR3 has 13 amino acids. V dropped 6 bases and J dropped 6 bases, with 14 bases sitting between them. CDR3 region: CASSLQGLDGYTF. As DNA, the CDR3 is TGTGCCAGCAGCCTCCAGGGGCTCGATGGCTACACCTTC.

The chain combines TRBV6-6 with TRBJ2-5; D is unresolved. In germline, CDR1 is MNHNY, CDR2 SVGAGI (reference sequence). The CDR3 is 15 residues long. Trimming stripped 1 base from V and 1 base from J, with 10 bases between. The CDR3 region has the DNA TGTGCCAGCAGTTACTTACCCCCGTCCCAAGAGACCCAGTACTTC. Translation gives CASSYLPPSQETQYF.

This rearrangement joins TRBV7-2 to TRBJ1-1; D remains ambiguous. This CDR3 region has 11 residues. Trimming took 1 base from V and 12 from J, leaving 9 bases between them. Germline CDR1 and CDR2: SGHTA and FQGNSA. The CDR3: CASSLEQLSFF. The CDR3 DNA sequence: TGTGCCAGCAGCTTAGAACAGTTGTCTTTCTTT.